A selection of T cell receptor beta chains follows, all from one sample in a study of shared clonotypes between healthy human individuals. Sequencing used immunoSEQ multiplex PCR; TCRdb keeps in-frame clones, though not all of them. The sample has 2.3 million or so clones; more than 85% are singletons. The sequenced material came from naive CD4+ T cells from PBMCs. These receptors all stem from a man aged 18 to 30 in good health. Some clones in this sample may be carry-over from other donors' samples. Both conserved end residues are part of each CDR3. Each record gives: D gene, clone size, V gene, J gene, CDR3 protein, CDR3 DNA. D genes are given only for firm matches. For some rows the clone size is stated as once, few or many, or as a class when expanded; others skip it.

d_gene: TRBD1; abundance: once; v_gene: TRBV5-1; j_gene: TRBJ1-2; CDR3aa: CASSLATGANYGYTF; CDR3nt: TGCGCCAGCAGCTTGGCGACAGGGGCTAACTATGGCTACACCTTC
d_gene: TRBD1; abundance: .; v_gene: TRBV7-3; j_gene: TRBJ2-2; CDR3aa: CASSPQGAGGELFF; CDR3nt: TGTGCCAGCAGCCCACAGGGGGCGGGCGGGGAGCTGTTTTTT
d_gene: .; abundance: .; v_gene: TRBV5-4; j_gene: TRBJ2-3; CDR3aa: CASSRRGDTQYF; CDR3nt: TGTGCCAGCAGCCGACGAGGGGATACGCAGTATTTT
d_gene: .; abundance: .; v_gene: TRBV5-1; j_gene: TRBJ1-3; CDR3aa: CASSLMTSESGNTIYF; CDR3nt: TGCGCCAGCAGCTTGATGACGAGCGAATCTGGAAACACCATATATTTT
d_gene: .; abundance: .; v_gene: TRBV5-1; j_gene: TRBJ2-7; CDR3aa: CASSLVGGGQYF; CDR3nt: TGCGCCAGCAGCTTGGTCGGGGGCGGGCAGTACTTC
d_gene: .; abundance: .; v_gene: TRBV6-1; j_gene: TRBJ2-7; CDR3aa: CASSEAVAWGMVQYF; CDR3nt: TGTGCCAGCAGTGAAGCAGTGGCGTGGGGGATGGTCCAGTACTTC
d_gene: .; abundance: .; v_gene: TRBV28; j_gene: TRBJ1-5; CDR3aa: CAIETGPNQPQHF; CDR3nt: TGTGCCATCGAGACGGGACCAAATCAGCCCCAGCATTTT
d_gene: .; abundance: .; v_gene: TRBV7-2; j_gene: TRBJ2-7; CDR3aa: CASSLDHYEQYF; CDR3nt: TGTGCCAGCAGCTTGGACCACTACGAGCAGTACTTC
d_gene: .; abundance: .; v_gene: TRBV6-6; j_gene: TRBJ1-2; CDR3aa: CASSYSNPSDPGYTF; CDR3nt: TGTGCCAGCAGTTACTCGAATCCCAGTGACCCTGGCTACACCTTC
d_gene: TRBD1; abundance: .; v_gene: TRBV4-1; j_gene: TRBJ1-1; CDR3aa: CASRRMGQGDTEAFF; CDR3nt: TGCGCCAGCCGAAGGATGGGGCAGGGGGATACTGAAGCTTTCTTT
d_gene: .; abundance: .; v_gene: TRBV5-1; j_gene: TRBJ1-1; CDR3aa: CASSFTGLVNTEAFF; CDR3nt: TGCGCCAGCAGCTTTACAGGGCTGGTGAACACTGAAGCTTTCTTT
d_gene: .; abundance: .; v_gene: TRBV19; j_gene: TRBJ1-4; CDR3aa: CASRDRGGATNEKLFF; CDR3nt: TGTGCCAGTAGAGACCGAGGGGGTGCGACTAATGAAAAACTGTTTTTT
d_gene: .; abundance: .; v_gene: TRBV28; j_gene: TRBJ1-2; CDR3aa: CASSLSARNYGYTF; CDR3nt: TGTGCCAGCAGTTTAAGCGCTAGAAACTATGGCTACACCTTC
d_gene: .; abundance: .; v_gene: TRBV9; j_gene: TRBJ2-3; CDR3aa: CASSRGGTTTDTQYF; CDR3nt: TGTGCCAGCAGCAGGGGGGGCACTACCACAGATACGCAGTATTTT